This entry lists 15 T cell receptor beta chains sequenced from one sample in a study of T-cell reconstitution after alpha-beta-depleted transplantation in children. Preparing the TCRbeta library involved the use of unique molecular identifiers. TCRdb re-analysed the PCR reads in MiXCR, keeping a single row per CDR3 protein. The table lists about 510,000 distinct CDR3 sequences, over 9.5% of them singletons, with 14% in the top ten. The sample consisted of PBMCs, mostly from graft donor cells, taken 180 days after TCRalphabeta/CD19-depleted stem cell transplant. The receptor set was obtained from a female patient between 2 and 15 years old who had a stem cell transplant for aplastic anemia, so the T cells may come from the graft donor.

The rearrangement uses TRBV18 and TRBJ2-3; D might be TRBD2 (6 bases). V was clipped by 4 bases and J by 2 bases, with 10 bases between them. In germline, CDR1 is KGHSH, CDR2 LQKENI. CDR3 size: 14 residues. This CDR3 reads CASSRGGNTDTQYF. CDR3 DNA: TGTGCCAGCTCACGGGGAGGTAACACAGATACGCAGTATTTT.

The chain carries TRBV20-1 and TRBJ2-7; unclear D gene. The germline gives CDR1 DFQATT, CDR2 SNEGSKA (reference sequence). The V end lost 5 bases, the J end lost 2 bases, and 13 bases lay between the germline ends. CDR3 size: 13 residues. In nucleotides, the CDR3 is TGCAGTGCTGGATGGACCCGCACCTACGAGCAGTACTTC. It is translated as CSAGWTRTYEQYF.

This clonotype was counted a few times. The chain combines TRBV3-1 with TRBJ2-1, with 8 bases identical to TRBD2. V was clipped by 5 bases and J by 7 bases; unmatched bases: 7. The CDR3 is 14 residues long. CDR1 is LGHDT, CDR2 YNNKEL, per germline (reference sequence). Here the CDR3 reads CASSTHGGANEQFF. CDR3 nucleotides: TGTGCCAGCAGCACACACGGGGGGGCGAATGAGCAGTTCTTC.

This clonotype was found a few times. V is TRBV5-1 and J is TRBJ1-2, with a possible D match to TRBD1 (5 bases). V was clipped by 1 base and J by 8 bases, with 15 bases between them. Per the germline V gene, CDR1 is SGHRS and CDR2 is YFSETQ. This CDR3 has 14 amino acids. CDR3 DNA: TGCGCCAGCAGCTTGTACGGTCAGGGAGACGGCTACACCTTC. Residues: CASSLYGQGDGYTF.

This clonotype has more than one count but fewer than ten. CDR3 sequence reads: CASSLGWTVANYGYTF. CDR3 DNA: TGTGCCAGCAGCTTAGGTTGGACGGTCGCTAACTATGGCTACACCTTC. This sequence joins TRBV11-2 and TRBJ1-2; D gene uncertain. CDR1 SGHAT and CDR2 FQNNGV come from the germline V gene. The CDR3 runs 16 residues. V lost 1 base and J lost 0, with 12 bases in between.

The V call is TRBV4-3, the J call TRBJ2-5; D possibly corresponds to TRBD2 (5 bases). This CDR3 comprises 15 residues. Germline loops: CDR1 LGHNA, CDR2 YSLEER. The V end was cut by 0 bases, the J end by 5 bases, with 13 bases between. CDR3 in amino acids: CASSQDRRGWETQYF. The CDR3 coding sequence is TGCGCCAGCAGCCAAGATCGACGGGGATGGGAGACCCAGTACTTC.

This clonotype was seen a handful of times. This sequence joins TRBV18 and TRBJ2-6; possible D gene TRBD1, 5 bases. V lost 6 bases, J lost 2 bases, and 11 bases lay in between. The CDR3 sequence is 15 residues long. Per the germline V gene, CDR1 is KGHSH and CDR2 is LQKENI. In DNA form, the CDR3 reads TGTGCCAGCTCTGAGACAGTGACTGGGGCCAACGTCCTGACTTTC. Its protein product is CASSETVTGANVLTF.

The V and J genes are TRBV19 and TRBJ2-1, with 8 bases lining up with TRBD1. This CDR3 region has 15 residues. Germline CDR1 is LNHDA and CDR2 is SQIVND (reference sequence). With 6 bases clipped from V and 3 bases from J, the junction kept 7 bases outside the gene matches. The CDR3 reads CASSPDRGLYNEQFF. The CDR3 DNA sequence: TGTGCCAGTAGCCCTGACAGGGGACTCTACAATGAGCAGTTCTTC. Filled out from reference TRBV19 and TRBJ2-1, the complete variable domain reads DGGITQSPKYLFRKEGQNVTLSCEQNLNHDAMYWYRQDPGQGLRLIYYSQIVNDFQKGDIAEGYSVSREKKESFPLTVTSAQKNPTAFYLCASSPDRGLYNEQFFGPGTRLTVL.

The sample holds a few counts of this clonotype. This sequence joins TRBV7-8 and TRBJ1-6; 7 bases align to TRBD1. The V gene's germline CDR1 is SGHVS and CDR2 FQNEAQ. This CDR3 spans 15 amino acids. Germline trimming cut 6 bases from V and 6 bases from J; bases unmatched to any gene: 8. The CDR3 DNA sequence: TGTGCCAGCAGGTCGAACAGGGGAAGTAATTCACCCCTCCACTTT. Protein product: CASRSNRGSNSPLHF. Based on the CDR3 plus reference TRBV7-8 and TRBJ1-6, the full variable domain is GAGVSQSPRYKVAKRGQDVALRCDPISGHVSLFWYQQALGQGPEFLTYFQNEAQLDKSGLPSDRFFAERPEGSVSTLKIQRTQQEDSAVYLCASRSNRGSNSPLHFGNGTRLTVT.

To note about this clonotype: The germline gene is not matched at one end of the junction; a read error may be the cause. This chain uses TRBV20-1 with TRBJ2-1; a weak D match, TRBD1 (7 bases). The CDR3 covers 15 residues. The germline V gene has CDR1 DFQATT and CDR2 SNEGSKA (reference sequence). This chain's CDR3 is CCASRGASSYNEQFF. CDR3 in DNA: TGCTGTGCTAGCAGGGGGGCCAGCTCCTACAATGAGCAGTTCTTC.

Many counts were recorded for this clonotype. This chain uses TRBV6-6 with TRBJ2-5; D remains ambiguous. The V end lost 6 bases, the J end lost 5 bases, and 7 bases lay between the germline ends. The CDR3 runs to 11 residues. Germline V gene data show CDR1 as MNHNY and CDR2 as SVGAGI (reference sequence). DNA for the CDR3: TGTGCCAGCAGGGCTCGTGAGACCCAGTACTTC. It is translated as CASRARETQYF.

This clonotype was detected only a few times. This chain joins TRBV5-1 and TRBJ2-1, with a possible D match to TRBD1 (7 bases). The CDR3 loop spans 15 amino acids. Germline V gives CDR1 SGHRS, CDR2 YFSETQ. Trimming removed 1 base at V and 3 bases at J, with 11 bases between. The CDR3 sequence: CASSLRRDSYNEQFF. DNA for the CDR3: TGCGCCAGCAGCTTGAGGCGGGACAGCTACAATGAGCAGTTCTTC.

This clonotype turned up a few times. The chain employs TRBV7-8 and TRBJ2-7; 12 bases align to TRBD2. CDR1 is SGHVS, CDR2 FQNEAQ, per germline. V dropped 5 bases and J dropped 2; count of bases not matched to a gene: 7. The CDR3 length is 16 residues. The CDR3 DNA reads TGTGCCAGCAGCCCGGGGCTAGCGGGAGGGGCCTACGAGCAGTACTTC. This sequence encodes CASSPGLAGGAYEQYF.

The table lists this clonotype with a few counts. This chain links TRBV13 with TRBJ2-3, with a weak D call TRBD2 (6 bases). Germline values: CDR1 PRHDT, CDR2 FYEKMQ (reference sequence). This CDR3 is 15 amino acids long. Trimming left V 5 bases short and J 2 bases short, with 14 bases between. CDR3 residues: CASSPTRSLTDTQYF. CDR3 nucleotides: TGTGCCAGCAGCCCGACTAGGTCCCTCACAGATACGCAGTATTTT.

This clonotype has more than one count but fewer than ten. The chain is built from TRBV28 and TRBJ1-1, with no clear D. Germline assignment: CDR1 MDHEN and CDR2 SYDVKM. With 2 bases removed from V and 0 bases from J, the gap between germline ends came to 13 bases. This CDR3 is 16 amino acids long. CDR3 bases: TGTGCCAGCAGTTTAAGAGGATCGATTTTGAACACTGAAGCTTTCTTT. As protein: CASSLRGSILNTEAFF.